The rows below give T cell receptor beta chains drawn from one sample of a study of beta chain features in type 1 diabetes. Clones were read by immunoSEQ multiplex PCR, and TCRdb kept only the in-frame ones, dropping some. Of around 160,000 clones in the sample, 8% to 9.5% were seen once. The sequenced material came from central memory CD4+ T cells from blood. The receptors were gathered from a woman between 18 and 29 years old with type 1 diabetes. Each CDR3 is given with its conserved first and last residue. D genes are given only for firm matches. Expanded clones are given a class, and other clones once, few, many or no size at all.

TRBJ2-2	TRBV4-3	few	TRBD2	CASSPALSGGGNTGELFF	TGCGCCAGCTCACCGGCCCTCAGCGGGGGGGGAAACACCGGGGAGCTGTTTTTT
TRBJ2-1	TRBV6-1	many	.	CASSVGAYNEQFF	TGTGCCAGCAGTGTCGGGGCCTACAATGAGCAGTTCTTC
TRBJ1-1	TRBV18	few	.	CASSPRESSGTEAFF	TGTGCCAGCTCACCGAGGGAGAGTTCGGGGACTGAAGCTTTCTTT
TRBJ2-7	TRBV5-4	few	TRBD2	CASSTSGDQGEQYF	TGTGCCAGCAGCACTAGCGGGGACCAGGGCGAGCAGTACTTC
TRBJ2-3	TRBV18	few	TRBD2	CASSPTSGPKGDTQYF	TGTGCCAGCTCACCGACTAGCGGACCTAAGGGAGATACGCAGTATTTT
TRBJ2-5	TRBV29-1	few	.	CSMTSGGGAGAQYF	TGCAGCATGACCTCCGGAGGGGGGGCGGGGGCCCAGTACTTC
TRBJ1-2	TRBV19	many	.	CASTPMLDGTGRGYTF	TGTGCCAGTACCCCCATGCTGGACGGAACAGGCCGTGGCTACACCTTC
TRBJ2-7	TRBV6-5	.	.	CASREAGEQYF	TGTGCCAGCAGAGAGGCTGGCGAGCAGTACTTC
TRBJ2-3	TRBV7-3	.	.	CASSLSPGTSTDTQYF	TGTGCCAGCAGCCTTTCCCCCGGGACTAGCACAGATACGCAGTATTTT
TRBJ1-1	TRBV5-1	.	.	CASSLGARSYTEAFF	TGCGCCAGCAGCTTGGGGGCAAGATCCTACACTGAAGCTTTCTTT
TRBJ1-1	TRBV14	few	.	CASSHRGGTEAFF	TGTGCCAGCAGCCATAGGGGTGGCACTGAAGCTTTCTTT
TRBJ2-3	TRBV18	.	TRBD2	CASSPSTSGTDTQYF	TGTGCCAGCTCACCAAGCACTAGCGGCACAGATACGCAGTATTTT
TRBJ1-5	TRBV7-9	.	TRBD1	CASSSTGSQPQHF	TGTGCCAGCAGCTCGACAGGGAGTCAGCCCCAGCATTTT
TRBJ1-1	TRBV6-5	once	.	CASTSPPGNTEAFF	TGTGCCAGCACCTCCCCTCCAGGGAACACTGAAGCTTTCTTT
TRBJ2-7	TRBV27	few	TRBD2	CASRPRSSGSVSYEQYF	TGTGCCAGCAGACCCCGGTCTAGCGGGAGCGTATCGTACGAGCAGTACTTC
TRBJ2-1	TRBV15	.	TRBD2	CATSSTYTSAEQFF	TGTGCCACCAGCAGTACCTACACTAGCGCCGAGCAGTTCTTC
TRBJ1-4	TRBV5-1	.	TRBD1	CASSGQGLTNEKLFF	TGCGCCAGCAGCGGACAGGGGTTGACTAATGAAAAACTGTTTTTT
TRBJ2-7	TRBV6-5	.	.	CASSYQPAPSYEQYF	TGTGCCAGCAGTTACCAGCCAGCGCCTTCCTACGAGCAGTACTTC
TRBJ2-3	TRBV5-4	.	.	CASSRWVQGSTDTQYF	TGTGCCAGCAGCCGTTGGGTCCAGGGCTCCACAGATACGCAGTATTTT
TRBJ2-7	TRBV7-9	few	.	CASSPGTPLYEQYF	TGTGCCAGCAGCCCCGGGACACCACTCTACGAGCAGTACTTC
TRBJ2-3	TRBV5-4	few	.	CASSGSRSTDTQYF	TGTGCCAGCAGCGGGAGTCGGAGCACAGATACGCAGTATTTT
TRBJ2-1	TRBV30	.	TRBD2	CAWSGGGLAGSNEQFF	TGTGCCTGGAGTGGAGGGGGACTAGCGGGTTCAAATGAGCAGTTCTTC
TRBJ2-5	TRBV7-6	few	.	CASSDIGGQETQYF	TGTGCCAGCAGCGATATCGGGGGACAAGAGACCCAGTACTTC
TRBJ2-7	TRBV7-9	few	TRBD2	CASSPGGGSYEQYF	TGTGCCAGCAGCCCCGGGGGGGGCTCCTACGAGCAGTACTTC
TRBJ2-5	TRBV5-4	.	.	CASSSSDGKGTQYF	TGTGCCAGCAGCTCGAGCGACGGGAAAGGAACCCAGTACTTC
TRBJ2-1	TRBV19	many	.	CASSWADSYNEQFF	TGTGCCAGTAGTTGGGCAGACTCCTACAATGAGCAGTTCTTC
TRBJ2-1	TRBV11-2	few	.	CASSSQGGNEQFF	TGTGCCAGCAGCTCACAGGGGGGGAATGAGCAGTTCTTC
TRBJ1-2	TRBV18	few	TRBD1	CASSPRQGDNYGYTF	TGTGCCAGCTCACCTCGACAGGGGGACAACTATGGCTACACCTTC
TRBJ1-2	TRBV10-2	.	.	CASSQVAPYGYTF	TGCGCCAGCAGCCAAGTGGCTCCCTATGGCTACACCTTC
TRBJ1-4	TRBV27	.	.	CASRVTRSNEKLFF	TGTGCCAGCAGGGTGACACGGTCTAATGAAAAACTGTTTTTT
TRBJ2-2	TRBV5-4	few	.	CASSLVQGGTGELFF	TGTGCCAGCAGCTTGGTCCAGGGGGGAACCGGGGAGCTGTTTTTT
TRBJ2-3	TRBV5-1	few	TRBD1	CASRMDRSTDTQYF	TGCGCCAGCAGGATGGACAGGTCAACAGATACGCAGTATTTT
TRBJ2-1	TRBV19	few	TRBD2	CASSIDLAGTYNEQFF	TGTGCCAGTAGTATAGATCTAGCGGGAACCTACAATGAGCAGTTCTTC
TRBJ2-6	TRBV5-4	few	TRBD2	CASSFGGAGANVLTF	TGTGCCAGCAGCTTCGGGGGGGCTGGGGCCAACGTCCTGACTTTC